Here is one TCR beta chain with its context. Its antigen is not identified. Germline loops: CDR1 LNHDA, CDR2 SQIVND (reference sequence). V was clipped by 3 bases and J by 0 bases, with 16 bases between them. This CDR3 spans 17 amino acids. Amplification used 60 Vbeta primers and 13 Jbeta primers. Clones were read by immunoSEQ multiplex PCR, and TCRdb kept only the in-frame ones, dropping some. The table shows about 100,000 clones, with around 62% occurring only once. The data originate from a study of cytomegalovirus exposure and HLA in healthy donors. Study results and caveats: As a later analysis showed, a missense DCLRE1C variant was linked to trimming of TCR beta V- and J-genes. The later analysis indicated that the majority of CMV-associated TCR beta chains appeared HLA-restricted.

The rearrangement joins TRBV19 to TRBJ2-3, with a possible D match to TRBD2 (6 bases). The sample comprised PBMCs. The receptor was isolated from a man between 25 and 39 years old in good health and CMV-seropositive. The CDR3 nucleotides read TGTGCCAGTAGTATTTTCTCGGGAGCGGCTAGCACAGATACGCAGTATTTT. This gives the protein CASSIFSGAASTDTQYF.